The 11 T cell receptor beta chains below were found in one sample sequenced in a study of CD8+ T cells in alopecia areata. Investigators isolated RNA and reverse transcribed it into cDNA to act as the sequencing template. TCRdb keeps only in-frame clones here, not all; method: immunoSEQ multiplex PCR. The table lists about 200,000 clones, roughly 56% of them singletons. Sequencing used CD8+ T cells sorted from blood. These receptors originate from a human donor in good health.

This clone was found once. The rearrangement links TRBV7-6 to TRBJ1-5, with TRBD1 as a possible D gene (6 bases). V was shortened by 5 bases and J by 5 bases, with 19 bases between the two germline ends. CDR3 length equals 16 residues. The germline V gene encodes CDR1 SGHVS and CDR2 FNYEAQ. CDR3 in amino acids: CASSRGGRGSDQPQHF. The CDR3 DNA reads as TGTGCCAGCAGCAGAGGGGGTCGGGGTTCTGATCAGCCCCAGCATTTT.

The gene calls are TRBV29-1 and TRBJ2-1; TRBD2 aligns across 11 bases. Germline assignment: CDR1 SQVTM and CDR2 ANQGSEA. The ends lost 6 bases at V and 8 bases at J; junction bases unmatched: 12. The CDR3 has 15 residues. The CDR3 spells CSVPIAGLAVDEQFF. The CDR3, as DNA: TGCAGCGTCCCCATAGCGGGACTAGCGGTCGATGAGCAGTTCTTC.

This clone has only a few counts. J is TRBJ2-5 and V is TRBV25-1; D gene uncertain. Germline CDR1 MGHDK, CDR2 SYGVNS. The CDR3 totals 13 residues. The germline V and J ends were trimmed by 4 bases and 3 bases, with 9 bases remaining between them. CDR3 nucleotide sequence: TGTGCCAGCAGTGCAACGGGCGAAGAGACCCAGTACTTC. Its translation is CASSATGEETQYF. The full variable domain, rest sourced from reference TRBV25-1 and TRBJ2-5, is EADIYQTPRYLVIGTGKKITLECSQTMGHDKMYWYQQDPGMELHLIHYSYGVNSTEKGDLSSESTVSRIRTEHFPLTLESARPSHTSQYLCASSATGEETQYFGPGTRLLVL.

V usage is TRBV9 and J usage is TRBJ1-2; no clear D. CDR3 length: 14 residues. Germline assignment: CDR1 SGDLS and CDR2 YYNGEE. The V end lost 0 bases, the J end lost 5 bases, and 11 bases lay between the germline ends. The CDR3 is CASSVVEGNYGYTF. The CDR3, as DNA: TGTGCCAGCAGCGTAGTAGAAGGGAATTATGGCTACACCTTC.

This chain links TRBV6-5 with TRBJ1-5; D not certain. V gave up 0 bases and J gave up 6 bases, with 6 bases separating them. Germline CDR1 MNHEY, CDR2 SVGAGI. This CDR3 is built from 13 residues. This CDR3 is CASSYSIAQPQHF. CDR3 bases: TGTGCCAGCAGTTACTCGATAGCTCAGCCCCAGCATTTT.

This clone was detected a few times. The rearrangement joins TRBV23-1 to TRBJ1-2; 7 bases are shared with TRBD1. TRBV23-1 is labeled an ORF, and its function is uncertain. Trimming at V came to 8 bases and at J to 10 bases, leaving 7 bases not matched to a gene. The CDR3 covers 11 residues. CDR3 in amino acids: CASPTGRDYTF. CDR3 DNA sequence: TGCGCCAGCCCGACAGGGCGCGACTACACCTTC.

This chain uses TRBV2 with TRBJ1-5; D gene unclear. Germline V lookup: CDR1 SNHLY, CDR2 FYNNEI. Trimming left V 3 bases short and J 7 bases short, with 13 bases between. The CDR3 extends over 14 amino acids. The CDR3: CASSEEKGSQPQHF. In DNA form, the CDR3 reads TGTGCCAGCAGTGAGGAGAAGGGTTCACAGCCCCAGCATTTT.

This chain connects TRBV2 to TRBJ1-5, with D possibly TRBD1 on 6 matching bases. In germline, CDR1 is SNHLY, CDR2 FYNNEI. Deletions cut 2 bases from V and 3 bases from J, with 11 bases between. The CDR3 covers 15 residues. The CDR3 spells CASSESGADNQPQHF. CDR3 DNA: TGTGCCAGCAGTGAATCAGGGGCCGACAATCAGCCCCAGCATTTT. Complete variable domain (other parts from reference TRBV2 and TRBJ1-5): EPEVTQTPSHQVTQMGQEVILRCVPISNHLYFYWYRQILGQKVEFLVSFYNNEISEKSEIFDDQFSVERPDGSNFTLKIRSTKLEDSAMYFCASSESGADNQPQHFGDGTRLSIL.

This clone has more than one count but fewer than ten. This sequence is one base from a far larger clone and is likely a read error. The rearrangement links TRBV6-4 to TRBJ2-2; 8 bases are shared with TRBD2. Germline lookup yields CDR1 MRHNA and CDR2 SNTAGT. CDR3 length: 14 residues. With V trimmed by 6 bases and J by 6 bases, 6 bases remained unmatched. Here the CDR3 DNA reads TGTGCCAGCAGCATCACGGGGGGGTCCGGGGAGCTGTTTTTT. Translated, it gives CASSITGGSGELFF.

This clone has a handful of counts. This chain uses TRBV5-6 with TRBJ2-2, with D uncertain. Germline V CDR1 and CDR2: SGHDT, YYEEEE. Trimming stripped 3 bases from V and 0 bases from J, with 15 bases between. The CDR3 runs 17 residues. As DNA, the CDR3 is TGTGCCAGCAGCTACCCCGAAGGGTGGACGAACACCGGGGAGCTGTTTTTT. This gives the protein CASSYPEGWTNTGELFF.

The J gene is TRBJ2-5, the V gene TRBV23-1; the match to TRBD1 covers 9 bases. TRBV23-1 is known as an ORF, though its function is uncertain. J gave up 5 bases and V 6 bases, and 4 bases lay outside the gene matches. This CDR3 is 13 amino acids long. The CDR3 nucleotides are TGCGCCAGCAGAGAGACAGGGGGGGAGACCCAGTACTTC. It yields the protein CASRETGGETQYF.